This T cell receptor (beta chain) is drawn from a study of cytomegalovirus exposure and HLA in healthy donors. Study-level points and caveats: Three chains linked to CMV were shown in vitro to be specific for CMV antigens. In the roughly 120 validation repertoires, a later analysis found that first-cohort TCR clusters tended to co-occur. Among TCR beta chains, those listed as cytomegalovirus-associated numbered some 160.

Libraries were prepared by immunoSEQ multiplex PCR; TCRdb keeps only in-frame clonotypes and omits some of them. The sample lists roughly 80,000 clones; around 94% were seen once. It was the approximately 110-subject validation cohort, separate from the approximately 620-subject first cohort, to which the donors belonged. About this clone itself: Its antigen is not known.

The CDR3 length is 12 residues. The germline CDR1 and CDR2 sequences are MNHNY and SVGAGI (reference sequence). The ends were cut back, 8 bases at V and 13 bases at J, with 18 bases in the middle. This clonotype originated in a woman under 30 in good health and CMV-seropositive. The sample comprised PBMCs. J is TRBJ2-1 and V is TRBV6-6; D perhaps matches TRBD2 (6 bases). DNA of the CDR3: TGTGCCAGCCGCGGGCGGGGTCAGTTCCAGTTCTTC. Translation gives CASRGRGQFQFF.